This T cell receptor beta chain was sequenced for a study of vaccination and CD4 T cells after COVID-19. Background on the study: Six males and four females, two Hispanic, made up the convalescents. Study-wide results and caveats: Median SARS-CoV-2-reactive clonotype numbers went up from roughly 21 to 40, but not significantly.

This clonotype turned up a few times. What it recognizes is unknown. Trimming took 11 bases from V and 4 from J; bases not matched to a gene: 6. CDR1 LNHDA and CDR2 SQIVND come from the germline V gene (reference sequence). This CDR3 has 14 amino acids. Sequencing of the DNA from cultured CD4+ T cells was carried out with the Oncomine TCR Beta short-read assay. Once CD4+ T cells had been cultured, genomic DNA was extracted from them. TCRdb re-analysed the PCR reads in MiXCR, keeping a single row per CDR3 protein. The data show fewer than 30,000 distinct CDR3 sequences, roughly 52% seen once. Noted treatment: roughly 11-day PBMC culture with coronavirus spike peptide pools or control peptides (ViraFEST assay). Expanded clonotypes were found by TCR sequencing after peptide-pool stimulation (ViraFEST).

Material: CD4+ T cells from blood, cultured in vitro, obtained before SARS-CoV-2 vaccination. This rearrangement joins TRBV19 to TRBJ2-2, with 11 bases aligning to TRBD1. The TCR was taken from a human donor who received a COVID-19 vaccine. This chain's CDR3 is CALRGTGGTGELFF. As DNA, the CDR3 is TGTGCCCTGAGGGGGACAGGGGGCACCGGGGAGCTGTTTTTT.